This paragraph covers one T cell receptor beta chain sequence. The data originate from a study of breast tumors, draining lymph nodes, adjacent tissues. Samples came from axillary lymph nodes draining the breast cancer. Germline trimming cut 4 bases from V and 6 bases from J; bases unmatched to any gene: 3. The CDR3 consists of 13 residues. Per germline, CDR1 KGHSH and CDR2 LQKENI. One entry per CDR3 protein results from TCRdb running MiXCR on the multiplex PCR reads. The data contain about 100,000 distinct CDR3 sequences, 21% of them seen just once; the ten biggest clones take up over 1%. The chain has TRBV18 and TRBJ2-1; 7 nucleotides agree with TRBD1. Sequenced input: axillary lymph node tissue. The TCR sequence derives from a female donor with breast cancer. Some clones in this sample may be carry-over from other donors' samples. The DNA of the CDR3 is TGTGCCAGCTCACGGGGACAGCGCAATGAGCAGTTCTTC. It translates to CASSRGQRNEQFF.